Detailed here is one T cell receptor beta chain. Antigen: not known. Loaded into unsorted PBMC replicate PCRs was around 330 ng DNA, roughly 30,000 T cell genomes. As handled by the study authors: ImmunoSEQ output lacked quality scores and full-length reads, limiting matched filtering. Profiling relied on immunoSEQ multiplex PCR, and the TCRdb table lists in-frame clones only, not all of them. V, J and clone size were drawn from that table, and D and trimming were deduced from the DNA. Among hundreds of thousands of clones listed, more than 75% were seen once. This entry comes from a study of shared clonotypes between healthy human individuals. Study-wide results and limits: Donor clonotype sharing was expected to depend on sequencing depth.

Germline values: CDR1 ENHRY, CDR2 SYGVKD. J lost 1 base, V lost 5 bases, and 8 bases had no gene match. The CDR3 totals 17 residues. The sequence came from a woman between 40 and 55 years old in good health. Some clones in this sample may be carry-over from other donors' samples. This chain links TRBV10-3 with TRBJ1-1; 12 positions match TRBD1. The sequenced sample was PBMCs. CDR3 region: CAISSRDRGQGNTEAFF. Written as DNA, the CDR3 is TGTGCCATCAGTTCCCGGGACAGGGGGCAGGGGAACACTGAAGCTTTCTTT.